These 27 T cell receptor beta chains share one sample of origin, sequenced in a study of blood T cell repertoires in COVID-19. Some clones are missing from TCRdb's copy, which holds only in-frame ones; the method was immunoSEQ multiplex PCR. The repertoire consists of tens of thousands of clones, with roughly 91% occurring once and the leading ten covering about 9%. The sequenced sample consisted of peripheral blood. Every receptor here comes from a human donor in a cohort sampled during active COVID-19.

This clone came up once. The chain employs TRBV7-3 and TRBJ2-3, with TRBD2 identical over 11 bases. J was trimmed by 2 bases and V by 3 bases; bases with no gene match: 7. CDR3 length equals 17 residues. Germline V gene data show CDR1 as SGHTA and CDR2 as FQGTGA. The DNA for the CDR3 is TGTGCCAGCAGCTTCGGGACTAGCGGAGGAAACACAGATACGCAGTATTTT. This translates into CASSFGTSGGNTDTQYF.

The V and J genes are TRBV6-5 and TRBJ2-7, with 11 bases aligning to TRBD1. Trimming took 10 bases from V and 7 from J; bases not matched to a gene: 12. The V gene's germline CDR1 is MNHEY and CDR2 SVGAGI. CDR3 length equals 14 residues. The CDR3 here is CATRGRTGGREQYF. CDR3 nucleotide sequence: TGTGCCACCAGGGGCAGGACAGGGGGCCGGGAGCAGTACTTC.

The DNA for the CDR3 is TGTGCCATCAGTGACCCCCCGAGTCCGGTCTCTGGAAACACCATATATTTT. Translated: CAISDPPSPVSGNTIYF. The chain combines TRBV10-3 with TRBJ1-3; the D is unclear. V shed 3 bases and J shed 0 bases, with 15 bases lying between them. The CDR3 runs 17 residues. The germline V gene encodes CDR1 ENHRY and CDR2 SYGVKD.

Only one count was recorded for this clone. V is TRBV7-2 and J is TRBJ2-7; 13 bases map to TRBD2. The length of the CDR3 is 17 residues. V lost 5 bases to trimming and J lost 5 bases; unmatched junction nucleotides: 12. Germline V gene data show CDR1 as SGHTA and CDR2 as FQGNSA. CDR3 amino acids: CASSPELLAGGSHEQYF. The DNA of the CDR3 is TGTGCCAGCAGCCCGGAACTACTAGCGGGAGGGTCTCACGAGCAGTACTTC. Full variable domain (outside the CDR3, taken from reference TRBV7-2 and TRBJ2-7): GAGVSQSPSNKVTEKGKDVELRCDPISGHTALYWYRQSLGQGLEFLIYFQGNSAPDKSGLPSDRFSAERTGGSVSTLTIQRTQQEDSAVYLCASSPELLAGGSHEQYFGPGTRLTVT.

The chain couples TRBV2 to TRBJ1-3, with TRBD1 as a possible D gene (5 bases). In germline, CDR1 is SNHLY, CDR2 FYNNEI. V lost 8 bases and J 0 bases, leaving 8 bases between the germline ends. The CDR3 loop spans 13 amino acids. CDR3 in DNA: TGTGCCAGCCGACAGACCTCTGGAAACACCATATATTTT. Residues: CASRQTSGNTIYF.

V gene TRBV9 combines with J gene TRBJ2-1, with TRBD2 as a possible D gene (6 bases). This CDR3 contains 14 residues. Trimming pared 6 bases from V and 5 bases from J, leaving 15 bases between. Germline values: CDR1 SGDLS, CDR2 YYNGEE. This CDR3 is CASTGSGRNNEQFF. CDR3 DNA: TGTGCCAGCACAGGAAGCGGGCGAAACAATGAGCAGTTCTTC. The whole variable domain, filled in from reference TRBV9 and TRBJ2-1, reads DSGVTQTPKHLITATGQRVTLRCSPRSGDLSVYWYQQSLDQGLQFLIQYYNGEERAKGNILERFSAQQFPDLHSELNLSSLELGDSALYFCASTGSGRNNEQFFGPGTRLTVL.

The chain recombines TRBV9 with TRBJ2-1; D is unresolved. CDR1 is SGDLS and CDR2 is YYNGEE in the germline V gene. The CDR3 loop spans 13 amino acids. Deletions cut 2 bases from V and 1 base from J, with 4 bases between. The DNA of the CDR3 is TGTGCCAGCAGCGTTCAGTCCTACAATGAGCAGTTCTTC. It yields the protein CASSVQSYNEQFF.

This chain uses TRBV11-2 with TRBJ2-1; 11 positions match TRBD2. V dropped 5 bases and J dropped 7; count of bases not matched to a gene: 4. Germline CDR1 SGHAT, CDR2 FQNNGV. The CDR3 contains 14 residues. CDR3 residues: CASSVAGGQNEQFF. The CDR3 nucleotides are TGTGCCAGCAGCGTAGCGGGGGGGCAAAATGAGCAGTTCTTC.

J is TRBJ2-1 and V is TRBV9, with TRBD2 matching 10 bases. The CDR3 has 17 amino acids. With 0 bases clipped from V and 1 base from J, the junction kept 4 bases outside the gene matches. CDR1 and CDR2 (germline): SGDLS, YYNGEE. In nucleotides, the CDR3 is TGTGCCAGCAGCGTAGGTGATAGCGGGAGGTCCTACAATGAGCAGTTCTTC. The encoded protein is CASSVGDSGRSYNEQFF.

The rearrangement links TRBV20-1 to TRBJ1-1; D may be TRBD1 (5 bases). Germline lookup yields CDR1 DFQATT and CDR2 SNEGSKA (reference sequence). The V and J ends lost 5 bases and 5 bases respectively, with 9 bases between them. There are 11 residues in the CDR3. The CDR3 DNA follows: TGCAGTGCTGGGGCTGGAACTGAAGCTTTCTTT. This sequence encodes CSAGAGTEAFF.

The chain employs TRBV5-1 and TRBJ2-2; possibly TRBD2 for D (6 bases). V was trimmed by 5 bases and J by 3 bases, leaving 20 bases between them. The CDR3 runs 17 residues. The germline V gene has CDR1 SGHRS and CDR2 YFSETQ. CDR3 nucleotide sequence: TGCGCCAGCAGGAATAGCGGCCGGGTGGGGGACACCGGGGAGCTGTTTTTT. It yields the protein CASRNSGRVGDTGELFF.

With respect to this clone: A junction boundary mismatches the germline segment, possibly from a read error. The chain joins TRBV24-1 to TRBJ2-5; D is unclear. The CDR3 consists of 11 residues. Germline CDR1 reads KGHDR; CDR2 reads SFDVKD. CDR3 loop: CATSGVETQYF. The CDR3 DNA reads TGTGCCACAAGTGGAGTGGAGACCCAGTACTTC.

The V gene is TRBV2, the J gene TRBJ2-7; TRBD2 agrees at 12 bases. V gave up 6 bases and J gave up 2 bases; unmatched junction bases: 5. Germline V gene sequence: CDR1 SNHLY, CDR2 FYNNEI. This CDR3 is built from 15 residues. The CDR3 nucleotides read TGTGCCAGCAGCCTAGGACTAGCGGGAACCTACGAGCAGTACTTC. Encoded protein: CASSLGLAGTYEQYF.

The chain carries TRBV6-5 and TRBJ2-2; D is undetermined. V lost 2 bases and J lost 4, with 8 bases in between. CDR3 length: 14 amino acids. Germline loops: CDR1 MNHEY, CDR2 SVGAGI. DNA of the CDR3: TGTGCCAGCAGTTACGACTCTGGCACCGGGGAGCTGTTTTTT. Its translation: CASSYDSGTGELFF.

V gene TRBV23-1 combines with J gene TRBJ1-2; weak D call: TRBD1 (5 bases). TRBV23-1 is treated as an ORF (open reading frame) with a function not yet certain. With 5 bases removed from V and 0 bases from J, the gap between germline ends came to 7 bases. This CDR3 has 13 amino acids. As DNA, the CDR3 is TGCGCCAGCAGTTTACAGGCTAACTATGGCTACACCTTC. It codes for CASSLQANYGYTF.

This clone was counted a few times. CDR3 DNA sequence: TGTGCCAGCCAACTTGGTAGAATGAACACTGAAGCTTTCTTT. This translates into CASQLGRMNTEAFF. The rearrangement uses TRBV7-8 and TRBJ1-1; D gene unclear. V was shortened by 8 bases and J by 0 bases, with 13 bases between the two germline ends. Germline assignment: CDR1 SGHVS and CDR2 FQNEAQ. The CDR3 loop spans 14 amino acids.

The V and J genes are TRBV18 and TRBJ2-7; TRBD1 agrees at 8 bases. Germline V gene sequence: CDR1 KGHSH, CDR2 LQKENI. J was trimmed by 5 bases and V by 5 bases; bases with no gene match: 11. The CDR3 length is 15 residues. DNA of the CDR3: TGTGCCAGCTCAACCTTGACAGGGGATACCAACGAGCAGTACTTC. This sequence encodes CASSTLTGDTNEQYF.

This clone was observed a handful of times. V and J are TRBV11-2 and TRBJ1-2; a weak D match, TRBD1 (5 bases). Trimming removed 4 bases from V and 0 bases from J, with 9 bases in between. This CDR3 is 14 amino acids long. Germline loops: CDR1 SGHAT, CDR2 FQNNGV. The CDR3 sequence is CASSSDSTNYGYTF. DNA of the CDR3: TGTGCCAGCAGCTCCGACAGTACTAACTATGGCTACACCTTC. Variable domain in full (rest from reference TRBV11-2 and TRBJ1-2): EAGVAQSPRYKIIEKRQSVAFWCNPISGHATLYWYQQILGQGPKLLIQFQNNGVVDDSQLPKDRFSAERLKGVDSTLKIQPAKLEDSAVYLCASSSDSTNYGYTFGSGTRLTVV.

The chain joins TRBV6-5 to TRBJ1-2; TRBD1 matches at 12 bases. Germline trimming cut 2 bases from V and 13 bases from J; bases unmatched to any gene: 8. This CDR3 has 14 amino acids. The germline V gene encodes CDR1 MNHEY and CDR2 SVGAGI. The CDR3 sequence is CASSYTGQGARGTF. The CDR3 region has the DNA TGTGCCAGCAGTTACACGGGACAGGGGGCCAGAGGCACCTTC.

The chain is built from TRBV19 and TRBJ1-5; TRBD1 matches 9 bases. Germline CDR1 LNHDA, CDR2 SQIVND (reference sequence). The CDR3 sequence is 15 residues long. The ends lost 9 bases at V and 2 bases at J; junction bases unmatched: 8. The CDR3 here is CASSLGQGGNQPQHF. CDR3 coding DNA: TGTGCCAGCAGTTTGGGACAGGGAGGCAATCAGCCCCAGCATTTT.

CDR3 coding DNA: TGTGCCAGCAGCCTCGGACAGGGGGACACTGAAGCTTTCTTT. Translation: CASSLGQGDTEAFF. The chain joins TRBV4-2 to TRBJ1-1, with TRBD1 matching over 10 bases. The CDR3 length is 14 residues. From germline, CDR1 is LGHNA and CDR2 YNFKEQ. After removal of 4 bases from V and 3 bases from J, the junction contained 2 bases not matched to a gene.

This chain connects TRBV5-1 to TRBJ2-7, with 9 positions matching TRBD1. Germline V lookup: CDR1 SGHRS, CDR2 YFSETQ. V was pared by 2 bases and J by 2 bases, with 5 bases of the junction left unmatched. The CDR3 runs to 15 residues. This CDR3 reads CASSFGQGPPYEQYF. The CDR3 nucleotides read TGCGCCAGCAGCTTCGGACAGGGGCCGCCCTACGAGCAGTACTTC.

This clone showed up just once. The J gene is TRBJ2-1, the V gene TRBV5-1; D is possibly TRBD2 (6 bases). Germline-derived CDR1 and CDR2 are SGHRS and YFSETQ. This CDR3 is built from 16 residues. The V end was cut by 0 bases, the J end by 2 bases, with 12 bases between. CDR3 DNA sequence: TGCGCCAGCAGCTTGGCCGGGACTCCCACCTACAATGAGCAGTTCTTC. Protein sequence: CASSLAGTPTYNEQFF.

This chain joins TRBV14 and TRBJ2-3, with a possible D match to TRBD1 (6 bases). Trimming left V 1 base short and J 0 bases short, with 20 bases between. The germline V gene encodes CDR1 SGHDN and CDR2 FVKESK. CDR3 size: 19 residues. CDR3 nucleotides: TGTGCCAGCAGCCAAGGTGCCCGGACAGCCACAGTTAGCACAGATACGCAGTATTTT. Protein product: CASSQGARTATVSTDTQYF.

This chain connects TRBV19 to TRBJ2-5, with D tentatively TRBD1 (6 bases). This CDR3 region has 15 residues. V was trimmed by 3 bases and J by 1 base, leaving 12 bases between them. Germline CDR1 and CDR2: LNHDA and SQIVND (reference sequence). The CDR3 bases are TGTGCCAGTAGTATCCCGACAGGAGCCCAAGAGACCCAGTACTTC. Its protein product is CASSIPTGAQETQYF.

The genes are TRBV4-1 and TRBJ2-3; perhaps TRBD2 as D (5 bases). The V end was cut by 3 bases, the J end by 0 bases, with 13 bases between. CDR1 MGHRA and CDR2 YSYEKL come from the germline V gene. CDR3 size: 16 residues. As DNA, the CDR3 is TGCGCCAGCAGCCAGCTCGCGAGGGTTAGCACAGATACGCAGTATTTT. Residues: CASSQLARVSTDTQYF.

The chain couples TRBV6-6 to TRBJ1-6; TRBD1 agrees at 7 bases. Germline CDR1 MNHNY, CDR2 SVGAGI (reference sequence). V lost 6 bases to trimming and J lost 9 bases; unmatched junction nucleotides: 11. This CDR3 region has 15 residues. CDR3 nucleotides: TGTGCCAGCAGCTCCCCCCCCCACAGGGGTTCACCCCTCCACTTT. Amino acid sequence: CASSSPPHRGSPLHF.